This T cell receptor beta chain comes out of a study of T cell responses to AZD1222 COVID-19 vaccine. General observations from the study: Reportedly, nearly half the spike-specific TCRs target unmutated variant regions. Recipients of AZD1222 seropositive at baseline numbered only 5 or 6. Repertoires were sampled only after the peak T cell response.

This clone appeared a few times. Its matching antigen is unknown. This CDR3 is built from 16 residues. Trimming pared 5 bases from V and 0 bases from J, leaving 16 bases between. Germline CDR1 LNHDA, CDR2 SQIVND (reference sequence). Sequenced by immunoSEQ multiplex PCR; TCRdb stores in-frame clones only, minus some. This table has some 88,000 clones, about 91% appearing once. The specimen was peripheral blood, collected on day 0 of AZD1222 vaccination. This rearrangement joins TRBV19 to TRBJ1-1, with D possibly being TRBD1 (5 bases). The sequence was collected from an adult in good health. CDR3 nucleotide sequence: TGTGCCAGTAGTCCCCCGACCGACAGCTTGAACACTGAAGCTTTCTTT. It codes for CASSPPTDSLNTEAFF.